The rows below give T cell receptor beta chains drawn from one sample of a study of metastatic and nonmetastatic thyroid tumors. TCRdb re-analyzed the PCR reads using MiXCR. The sample yields about 20,000 clones, approximately 40% seen once. Material for sequencing was tumor tissue. The origin of the receptors is a female donor with papillary thyroid cancer or a benign thyroid nodule (not recorded which). Some clones in this sample may be carry-over from other donors' samples. Both conserved end residues are trimmed from each CDR3. Each record gives: CDR3 protein, V gene, clone size, J gene. Rows give clone size only sometimes, using once, few, many, or a class for an expanded clone.

ASSYWDTEAF TRBV12-3/TRBV12-4 . TRBJ1-1
ALFGTSLNEQF TRBV30 . TRBJ2-1
ASTRDRGGYGYT TRBV13 . TRBJ1-2
SASLGGEGNEQY TRBV20-1 . TRBJ2-7
ASSDRSYGYT TRBV6-2/TRBV6-3 . TRBJ1-2
ASRRGKDTEAF TRBV6-1 few TRBJ1-1
ASSYSSWGGELF TRBV6-5 few TRBJ2-2
ASSFSTGGSYGYT TRBV5-1 . TRBJ1-2
ASSTSGSKNNEQF TRBV27 . TRBJ2-1
ASSPDRGNLNYGYT TRBV6-4 . TRBJ1-2
ASSLLAGAYYTDTQY TRBV27 . TRBJ2-3
ASSPGRGTSYEQY TRBV12-3/TRBV12-4 . TRBJ2-7
ASSQGQGNGEQY TRBV4-1 few TRBJ2-7
ASSYRGSSSGNTIY TRBV6-2/TRBV6-3 few TRBJ1-3
ASSPPSGRVTGELF TRBV27 few TRBJ2-2
AISDGSTGVDEQF TRBV10-3 . TRBJ2-1
ASSPKGANTEAF TRBV7-9 . TRBJ1-1
ASSLGWGQGAETQY TRBV12-3/TRBV12-4 few TRBJ2-5
ASSPRGSSGGDEQF TRBV11-2 . TRBJ2-1
ASSYGLAGGPLSEQY TRBV6-2/TRBV6-3 few TRBJ2-7
SAIVGNQPQH TRBV20-1 . TRBJ1-5
ASSGRGPNTGELF TRBV2 few TRBJ2-2
ASWGGGLHGYT TRBV6-1 . TRBJ1-2
ASRGPGGPGTGELF TRBV27 few TRBJ2-2
ASSWYTGLAGDNEQF TRBV7-6 once TRBJ2-1